In this sample, the clone carrying this T cell receptor beta chain turned up many times. Its antigen remains unknown. V lost 3 bases and J 2 bases, leaving 20 bases between the germline ends. Germline V gene lookup returns CDR1 LGHDT and CDR2 YNNKEL (reference sequence). The CDR3 covers 18 residues. This sample is drawn from a study of response to subunit inactivated influenza vaccine. Findings and caveats of the study: The authors put forward the suggestion that each seasonal influenza vaccination may bring in only a limited number of new T cells.

One entry per CDR3 protein, called by TCRdb with MiXCR from the RT-PCR reads. The table has 500,000 to 750,000 distinct CDR3 sequences, 14% seen once; the top ten hold around 10%. The source material was PBMCs from blood, sampled roughly 12 days after vaccination. The receptor's source is a man aged 50-60 years who received an inactivated influenza vaccine. The V gene is TRBV3-1, the J gene TRBJ1-5, with D perhaps TRBD1 (5 bases). Here the CDR3 reads CASSQQKLGEGGNQPQHF. CDR3 nucleotides: TGTGCCAGCAGCCAGCAAAAGTTAGGGGAGGGAGGCAATCAGCCCCAGCATTTT.